Presented here are 20 T cell receptor beta chains from one specimen sequenced in a study of CXCR3-negative and CXCR3-positive naive CD8 T cells. Preparation of TRB cDNA libraries relied on 5' RACE carrying UMI labels. TCRdb re-called the 5' RACE reads; one entry per CDR3 protein, DNA not given. With 100,000 to 150,000 distinct CDR3 sequences in the sample, the ten largest clones hold 0.29%. Sequencing used naive CXCR3- CD8+ T cells from blood. Subset defined: CD45RO-CCR7+CD27+CD95- naive CD8+ T cells lacking CXCR3 (TNR3-). The receptor source for this set is a human donor in good health. Some clones in this sample may be carry-over from other donors' samples.

The V call is TRBV25-1, the J call TRBJ2-3; TCRdb names TRBD2, which stays unverified in the absence of DNA. Germline V gene data show CDR1 as MGHDK and CDR2 as SYGVNS. The CDR3 contains 11 residues. The CDR3 protein is CASSVEGTQYF.

The CDR3: CASSVRVNGNEQFF. V usage is TRBV25-1 and J usage is TRBJ2-1. CDR3 length: 14 residues. Germline CDR1 reads MGHDK; CDR2 reads SYGVNS.

The rearrangement uses TRBV29-1 and TRBJ2-1; the TCRdb call, TRBD2, lacks DNA for checking. The CDR3 runs 19 residues. In germline, CDR1 is SQVTM, CDR2 ANQGSEA. The CDR3 protein is CSVLGQVELAGPSYNEQFF.

This chain links TRBV27 with TRBJ2-7; TCRdb lists TRBD1, though no DNA is available to test this call. The CDR3 consists of 14 residues. Germline assignment: CDR1 MNHEY and CDR2 SMNVEV (reference sequence). The CDR3: CASSPEGRQGEQYF.

The V and J genes are TRBV9 and TRBJ1-2; lacking DNA, the TRBD1 call made by TCRdb goes unchecked. Germline V CDR1 and CDR2: SGDLS, YYNGEE. CDR3 length: 15 amino acids. CDR3 sequence: CASSVGQLGLYGYTF. Full variable domain (outside the CDR3, taken from reference TRBV9 and TRBJ1-2): DSGVTQTPKHLITATGQRVTLRCSPRSGDLSVYWYQQSLDQGLQFLIQYYNGEERAKGNILERFSAQQFPDLHSELNLSSLELGDSALYFCASSVGQLGLYGYTFGSGTRLTVV.

This chain joins TRBV15 and TRBJ2-5; as DNA is missing, the TRBD2 call by TCRdb cannot be tested. CDR3 length: 15 residues. CDR1 and CDR2 (germline): LNHNV, YYDKDF (reference sequence). CDR3 protein: CATSRDYRDGETQYF.

The V call is TRBV19, the J call TRBJ2-1; the D gene TCRdb calls, TRBD1, cannot be checked with no DNA. The germline V gene encodes CDR1 LNHDA and CDR2 SQIVND (reference sequence). This CDR3 is built from 15 residues. CDR3 sequence reads: CASSSGGSSYNEQFF.

This chain links TRBV5-5 with TRBJ1-2; TCRdb's D call, TRBD1, is unchecked because there is no DNA. CDR1 SGHKS and CDR2 YYEKEE come from the germline V gene (reference sequence). The CDR3 runs 16 residues. This CDR3 is CASSLFGGQGNYGYTF.

CDR3 region: CASSSIRSYEQFF. J is TRBJ2-1 and V is TRBV5-6. From germline, CDR1 is SGHDT and CDR2 YYEEEE. This CDR3 is 13 amino acids long.

The rearrangement uses TRBV7-9 and TRBJ2-1; TCRdb's D call, TRBD2, is unchecked because there is no DNA. The CDR3 sequence is 16 residues long. Germline V CDR1 and CDR2: SEHNR, FQNEAQ (reference sequence). CDR3: CASSSRPGLTNNEQFF.

The J gene is TRBJ1-1, the V gene TRBV12-3 or TRBV12-4; checking the TCRdb D call of TRBD1 is not possible without DNA. The CDR3 totals 15 residues. CDR3 loop: CASSFRTGGVTEAFF.

The gene calls are TRBV2 and TRBJ1-1. The CDR3 length is 15 residues. Germline values: CDR1 SNHLY, CDR2 FYNNEI. CDR3 amino acids: CASSEALGLNTEAFF.

This chain connects TRBV4-2 to TRBJ2-1. Germline V CDR1 and CDR2: LGHNA, YNFKEQ. CDR3 length equals 18 residues. Here the CDR3 reads CASSQDGIGLTSYNEQFF.

J is TRBJ2-7 and V is TRBV27; TCRdb designates TRBD1, a call that cannot be tested without DNA. The CDR3 runs 13 residues. Germline CDR1 and CDR2: MNHEY and SMNVEV (reference sequence). The CDR3 sequence is CASSLYRSGEQYF.

CDR3 sequence reads: CASSLEVGYEQYF. The genes are TRBV5-1 and TRBJ2-7. Germline CDR1 is SGHRS and CDR2 is YFSETQ. This CDR3 is built from 13 residues.

V gene TRBV29-1 combines with J gene TRBJ2-7; the TCRdb D gene call, TRBD1, has no DNA to confirm it. Germline V lookup: CDR1 SQVTM, CDR2 ANQGSEA. The CDR3 has 12 residues. CDR3 loop: CSVTGGEREQYF.

V usage is TRBV6-5 and J usage is TRBJ1-1; TCRdb's D call, TRBD1, is unchecked because there is no DNA. CDR3 size: 12 residues. The germline V gene encodes CDR1 MNHEY and CDR2 SVGAGI. The CDR3: CASTQGGTEAFF.

J is TRBJ2-5 and V is TRBV28; no DNA is available, so the TRBD1 call from TCRdb remains unchecked. The CDR3 is 16 residues long. CDR1 is MDHEN and CDR2 is SYDVKM in the germline V gene. The CDR3 region is CASRALRPGRGETQYF.

The rearrangement joins TRBV27 to TRBJ1-4; with no DNA, the TCRdb D assignment of TRBD1 cannot be verified. This CDR3 is built from 18 residues. The germline V gene encodes CDR1 MNHEY and CDR2 SMNVEV (reference sequence). The CDR3 here is CASSLPRDRGRLVEKLFF. Complete variable domain (other parts from reference TRBV27 and TRBJ1-4): EAQVTQNPRYLITVTGKKLTVTCSQNMNHEYMSWYRQDPGLGLRQIYYSMNVEVTDKGDVPEGYKVSRKEKRNFPLILESPSPNQTSLYFCASSLPRDRGRLVEKLFFGSGTQLSVL.

The chain has TRBV29-1 and TRBJ2-7; the TCRdb D gene call, TRBD1, has no DNA to confirm it. The germline V gene encodes CDR1 SQVTM and CDR2 ANQGSEA. The CDR3 runs to 16 residues. CDR3 region: CSVELPGTGEQYEQYF.